Presented here are 11 T cell receptor beta chains from one specimen sequenced in a study of OX40 agonist ivuxolimab in advanced cancers. Using immunoSEQ multiplex PCR, the repertoire was profiled, and TCRdb retains in-frame clones only, with some absent. Among some 63,000 clones listed, around 92% were seen once. This material consisted of CD4+ or CD8+ T cells sorted from blood, taken in a trial of the OX40 agonist ivuxolimab. All receptors derive from an adult with an advanced solid tumor such as melanoma, head and neck, liver or kidney cancer.

Here the CDR3 DNA reads TGTGCCAGCAGCTCAAACCAGGGGGTGGAGGGCTATGGCTACACCTTC. It yields the protein CASSSNQGVEGYGYTF. The chain has TRBV7-6 and TRBJ1-2, with TRBD1 matching 7 bases. Trimming removed 4 bases from V and 4 bases from J; junction bases left unmatched: 12. The CDR3 has 16 amino acids. CDR1 is SGHVS and CDR2 is FNYEAQ in the germline V gene.

The chain employs TRBV5-6 and TRBJ2-3, with D unresolved. The V gene's germline CDR1 is SGHDT and CDR2 YYEEEE. V lost 3 bases and J lost 0, with 11 bases in between. The CDR3 is made up of 15 amino acids. The CDR3 loop reads CASSYSPSSTDTQYF. CDR3 bases: TGTGCCAGCAGCTACTCCCCGAGTAGCACAGATACGCAGTATTTT.

The chain uses TRBV5-6 and TRBJ2-7; 8 bases are a match to TRBD2. This CDR3 is built from 13 residues. Germline trimming cut 9 bases from V and 3 bases from J; bases unmatched to any gene: 8. Germline CDR1 and CDR2: SGHDT and YYEEEE. This chain's CDR3 is CATRAGGSYEQYF. In nucleotides, the CDR3 is TGTGCCACCAGGGCGGGGGGAAGCTACGAGCAGTACTTC. The variable domain in full, completed from reference TRBV5-6 and TRBJ2-7, reads DAGVTQSPTHLIKTRGQQVTLRCSPKSGHDTVSWYQQALGQGPQFIFQYYEEEERQRGNFPDRFSGHQFPNYSSELNVNALLLGDSALYLCATRAGGSYEQYFGPGTRLTVT.

V usage is TRBV7-9 and J usage is TRBJ2-6; D is undetermined. Between the trimmed V and J ends, which lost 4 bases and 11 bases, there was a span of 9 bases. CDR1 and CDR2 (germline): SEHNR, FQNEAQ (reference sequence). The CDR3 is 12 residues long. CDR3 in amino acids: CASSSPVYVLTF. The CDR3 bases are TGTGCCAGCAGCTCCCCTGTGTACGTCCTGACTTTC.

To note about this clone: Other DNA sequences within the sample encode an identical CDR3. The CDR3 loop is CASSIGHNEQFF. As DNA, the CDR3 is TGTGCCAGTAGTATTGGACATAATGAGCAGTTCTTC. The V gene is TRBV19, the J gene TRBJ2-1, with TRBD1 as a possible D gene (5 bases). The ends were cut back, 3 bases at V and 7 bases at J, with 7 bases in the middle. CDR3 length equals 12 residues. The V gene's germline CDR1 is LNHDA and CDR2 SQIVND (reference sequence).

A remark on this clone: The junction shows a germline mismatch at one end, possibly a read error. CDR3 bases: TGTGCCAGCAGCTTGGGACAGGGGATGGACTTC. Translated, it gives CASSLGQGMDF. The chain carries TRBV5-6 and TRBJ2-4; 8 bases line up with TRBD1. Germline V CDR1 and CDR2: SGHDT, YYEEEE. CDR3 length: 11 amino acids.

V and J are TRBV5-1 and TRBJ1-2; 7 positions match TRBD1. The CDR3 spans 15 residues. V dropped 0 bases and J dropped 2; count of bases not matched to a gene: 4. Looked up from germline, CDR1 is SGHRS and CDR2 is YFSETQ. CDR3 DNA sequence: TGCGCCAGCAGCTTGGGGGGACAGACAAACTATGGCTACACCTTC. Translation: CASSLGGQTNYGYTF. The whole variable domain, filled in from reference TRBV5-1 and TRBJ1-2, reads KAGVTQTPRYLIKTRGQQVTLSCSPISGHRSVSWYQQTPGQGLQFLFEYFSETQRNKGNFPGRFSGRQFSNSRSEMNVSTLELGDSALYLCASSLGGQTNYGYTFGSGTRLTVV.

V is TRBV21-1 and J is TRBJ2-5; TRBD2 reflects the table's D call only, with no check against the DNA. TRBV21-1 has pseudogene status. The CDR3 length is 12 residues. The CDR3 region is CASSKGAETQYF. DNA for the CDR3: TGTGCCAGCAGCAAAGGTGCGGAGACCCAGTACTTC.

The rearrangement links TRBV7-9 to TRBJ2-7, with TRBD2 identical over 11 bases. The J segment lost 0 bases and the V segment lost 5 bases, leaving 15 bases of the junction unmatched. There are 19 residues in the CDR3. Germline-derived CDR1 and CDR2 are SEHNR and FQNEAQ (reference sequence). This CDR3 is CASSGLLAGVASSSYEQYF. The CDR3 nucleotides read TGTGCCAGCAGCGGTCTACTAGCGGGAGTAGCCTCAAGCTCCTACGAGCAGTACTTC.

The rearrangement links TRBV5-8 to TRBJ2-1; 11 bases agree with TRBD2. The V gene end was trimmed by 3 bases and the J gene end by 3 bases; junction bases not matched to a gene: 2. CDR1 is SGHTS, CDR2 YDEGEE, per germline. The CDR3 is 15 residues long. CDR3 DNA sequence: TGTGCCAGCAGCTCGGGACTAGCGGTCTACAATGAGCAGTTCTTC. Translation: CASSSGLAVYNEQFF.

The V gene is TRBV27, the J gene TRBJ1-1; tentatively, D is TRBD1 (6 bases). Germline CDR1 MNHEY, CDR2 SMNVEV (reference sequence). Trimming took 7 bases from V and 0 from J, leaving 18 bases between them. CDR3 size: 16 residues. The CDR3 here is CASTLIVGGLNTEAFF. The CDR3 region has the DNA TGTGCCAGCACCTTAATTGTAGGGGGTTTGAACACTGAAGCTTTCTTT.